This passage covers 6 T cell receptor beta chains from one sample sequenced in a study of blood T cell repertoires in COVID-19. The method was immunoSEQ multiplex PCR; TCRdb's version includes in-frame clones alone and lacks a portion of them. The table records a few hundred thousand clones, roughly 85% of them present only once. The sample comprised PBMCs or T cells enriched from blood (not recorded which). The source of these receptors is a man aged 40-49 years who had recovered from COVID-19.

This chain links TRBV7-6 with TRBJ1-6; D remains unclear. With 6 bases removed from V and 7 bases from J, the gap between germline ends came to 13 bases. This CDR3 contains 14 residues. Germline CDR1 SGHVS, CDR2 FNYEAQ. The DNA for the CDR3 is TGTGCCAGCAGTAAAAACAGTCTAAATTCACCCCTCCACTTT. Translating gives CASSKNSLNSPLHF. The full variable domain, its missing parts supplied by reference TRBV7-6 and TRBJ1-6, is GAGVSQSPRYKVTKRGQDVALRCDPISGHVSLYWYRQALGQGPEFLTYFNYEAQQDKSGLPNDRFSAERPEGSISTLTIQRTEQRDSAMYRCASSKNSLNSPLHFGNGTRLTVT.

V gene TRBV29-1 combines with J gene TRBJ2-1; 8 bases map to TRBD2. CDR1 and CDR2 from the germline V gene are SQVTM and ANQGSEA. The V segment lost 5 bases and the J segment 4 bases; nucleotides outside the gene matches: 4. CDR3 length: 13 amino acids. CDR3 nucleotides: TGCAGCGTTAGGACTAGCAGTTACAATGAGCAGTTCTTC. Translating it yields CSVRTSSYNEQFF.

The chain uses TRBV7-2 and TRBJ2-7; tentative D call: TRBD1 (6 bases). The ends were cut back, 3 bases at V and 3 bases at J, with 6 bases in the middle. Germline lookup yields CDR1 SGHTA and CDR2 FQGNSA. This CDR3 is 12 amino acids long. The CDR3 protein is CASSFRGYEQYF. CDR3 bases: TGTGCCAGCAGCTTCAGGGGCTACGAGCAGTACTTC.

The chain couples TRBV5-5 to TRBJ2-7; 9 nucleotides agree with TRBD2. Germline CDR1 SGHKS, CDR2 YYEKEE (reference sequence). CDR3 length: 14 amino acids. Trimming at V came to 2 bases and at J to 4 bases, leaving 4 bases not matched to a gene. In DNA, the CDR3 is TGTGCCAGCAGCTTCCAGGCGGGAGGGTACGAGCAGTACTTC. Protein: CASSFQAGGYEQYF.

This rearrangement joins TRBV5-8 to TRBJ2-2; 15 bases fit TRBD2. Germline loops: CDR1 SGHTS, CDR2 YDEGEE. The length of the CDR3 is 18 residues. Trimming cost V 3 bases and J 5 bases; bases outside gene matches: 8. The CDR3 DNA reads TGTGCCAGCAGCTACGGACTAGCGGGAGGGCCGAGAACCGGGGAGCTGTTTTTT. It codes for CASSYGLAGGPRTGELFF.

This clone was observed a few times. The chain carries TRBV2 and TRBJ2-2; 15 nucleotides align to TRBD2. J was trimmed by 8 bases and V by 4 bases; bases with no gene match: 5. This CDR3 region has 16 residues. CDR1 and CDR2 from the germline V gene are SNHLY and FYNNEI. CDR3: CASSARTSGRGGELFF. The DNA of the CDR3 is TGTGCCAGCAGTGCCCGGACTAGCGGGAGGGGAGGGGAGCTGTTTTTT.